This TCR beta chain is drawn from a study of OX40 agonist ivuxolimab in advanced cancers. On the study more broadly: Patient treatment consisted of intravenous ivuxolimab administration every 2 weeks at 0.01 to 10 mg/kg. Aged about 23 to 80 with a mean of approximately 60 years, they were around 83% male.

TCRdb keeps only in-frame clones here, not all; method: immunoSEQ multiplex PCR. Counted here are about 75,000 clones, around 84% occurring once; the ten biggest clones make up about 17%. Findings and limits, study-wide: In the expanded peripheral T cells, antigen specificity was never determined.

This CDR3 has 13 amino acids. V lost 5 bases and J 2 bases, leaving 9 bases between the germline ends. The V gene's germline CDR1 is LNHDA and CDR2 SQIVND (reference sequence). This clone was recorded once. Its cognate antigen is unknown. Sample: CD4+ or CD8+ T cells sorted from blood, taken in a trial of the OX40 agonist ivuxolimab. The TCR originated in an adult with an advanced solid tumor such as melanoma, head and neck, liver or kidney cancer. The chain uses TRBV19 and TRBJ1-2; no clear D gene. CDR3 protein: CASSPNINYGYTF. Written as DNA, the CDR3 is TGTGCCAGTAGTCCAAACATAAACTATGGCTACACCTTC.